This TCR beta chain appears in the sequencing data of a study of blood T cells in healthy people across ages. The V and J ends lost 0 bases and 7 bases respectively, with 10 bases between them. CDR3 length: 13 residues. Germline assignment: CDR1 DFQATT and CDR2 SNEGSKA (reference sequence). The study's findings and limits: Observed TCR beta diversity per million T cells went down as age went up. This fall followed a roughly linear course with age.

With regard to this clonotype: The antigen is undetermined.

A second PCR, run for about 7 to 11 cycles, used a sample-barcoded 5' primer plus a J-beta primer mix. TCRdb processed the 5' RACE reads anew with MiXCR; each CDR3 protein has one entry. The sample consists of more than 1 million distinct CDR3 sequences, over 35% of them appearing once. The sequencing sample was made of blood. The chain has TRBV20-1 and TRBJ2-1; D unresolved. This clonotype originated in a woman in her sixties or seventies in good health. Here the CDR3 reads CSARDYRRNEQFF. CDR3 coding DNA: TGCAGTGCTAGAGATTACAGAAGGAATGAGCAGTTCTTC.